The clone carrying this T cell receptor (beta chain) appeared a few times. From the 5' RACE reads, TCRdb called clonotypes with MiXCR, one entry per CDR3 protein. The data hold around 280,000 distinct CDR3 sequences, with about 8.9% observed a single time. This sample was taken from a study of identical twins. The CDR3 runs to 12 residues. V lost 1 base and J lost 8, with 7 bases in between. Germline V gene sequence: CDR1 SGHNT, CDR2 YYREEE (reference sequence). Every sampled donor was Caucasian and healthy. This sample also belongs to another study, concerning yellow fever vaccine responses in identical twins.

The chain uses TRBV5-4 and TRBJ2-1; no reliable D call. The sequencing input was memory (CD45RO+) T cells sorted from blood. The TCR was taken from a young woman in good health. The CDR3 protein is CASSLLSDEQFF. CDR3 bases: TGTGCCAGCAGCTTGTTGTCGGATGAGCAGTTCTTC.